The clone carrying this T cell receptor (beta chain) was recorded a few times. The antigen is undetermined. This sample was taken from a study of T cells after yellow fever vaccination. Study findings and constraints: Clonotype sharing between CD4 and CD8 compartments was small.

Generation of TCR cDNA used 5'RACE template switching (which added a universal primer site and UMIs). TCRdb reprocessed the 5' RACE reads via MiXCR and lists one record per CDR3 protein. Of approximately 550,000 distinct CDR3 sequences listed, about 14% are singletons. Germline values: CDR1 SNHLY, CDR2 FYNNEI. Trimming cost V 7 bases and J 2 bases, with 9 bases left between them. The CDR3 totals 14 residues. This receptor was taken from a man under 40 who received the YFV17D yellow fever vaccine. This rearrangement joins TRBV2 to TRBJ1-6; D is undetermined. Sequenced here: PBMCs, sampled on the day of the yellow fever booster vaccination. The CDR3 DNA follows: TGTGCCAGCAAAAGGAAAACCTATAATTCACCCCTCCACTTT. Amino acid sequence: CASKRKTYNSPLHF.